The text below deals with one T cell receptor (beta chain). Amplification of the TCR beta CDR3 regions used RNA transcripts (as template). After a first-round RT-PCR with HTBI primers, a second-round multiplex PCR was run. One entry per CDR3 protein, called by TCRdb with MiXCR from the multiplex PCR reads. The sample records about 1.2 million distinct CDR3 sequences, less than 45% being singletons. Patients in the hyperthyroidism group, adults aged 18 to 65, were newly diagnosed, under 2 months' duration. Exclusion covered patients with other autoimmune diseases or uncontrolled infections (as well as pregnancy or lactation). Clinicians diagnosed using symptoms, serum thyroxine, TRAb, thyroid ultrasound and orbital computed tomography. The sample is drawn from a study of Graves' ophthalmopathy and Graves' hyperthyroidism. Germline V gives CDR1 MNHNY, CDR2 SVGAGI (reference sequence). The length of the CDR3 is 14 residues. V was shortened by 10 bases and J by 6 bases, with 22 bases between the two germline ends.

The chain couples TRBV6-6 to TRBJ2-7, with a possible D match to TRBD1 (5 bases). Sequencing was carried out using peripheral blood or thyroid tissue (not recorded which). The TCR was taken from an adult man with Graves' hyperthyroidism. This CDR3 reads CATSRPGQRREQYF. Here the CDR3 DNA reads TGTGCCACCTCGAGGCCTGGACAAAGGCGCGAGCAGTACTTC.